A selection of T cell receptor beta chains follows, all from one sample in a study of lymphopenia after photon versus proton radiotherapy. The table came from immunoSEQ multiplex PCR; TCRdb's copy has only in-frame clones and leaves some out. The table has about 6,900 clones, approximately 80% seen once. Sequences were derived from peripheral blood, sampled from a patient treated with photon-based radiotherapy. Every receptor here comes from a young man with gastric cancer. CDR3s include the opening cysteine and the closing phenylalanine or tryptophan. A D gene is named only where the DNA matches it firmly. Some rows mark clone size as missing; the rest say once, few, many or name a class of expanded clone.

abundance: .
j_gene: TRBJ2-7
v_gene: TRBV19
d_gene: TRBD2
CDR3aa: CASSARFGTSGYYEQYF
CDR3nt: TGTGCCAGTAGTGCCCGGTTCGGGACTAGCGGGTACTACGAGCAGTACTTC

abundance: medium-sized
j_gene: TRBJ2-7
v_gene: TRBV7-3
d_gene: .
CDR3aa: CASSPFDSYEQYF
CDR3nt: TGTGCCAGCAGCCCCTTTGATTCCTACGAGCAGTACTTC

abundance: .
j_gene: TRBJ2-7
v_gene: TRBV18
d_gene: .
CDR3aa: CASSPQPGAYEQYF
CDR3nt: TGTGCCAGCTCACCACAGCCGGGTGCCTACGAGCAGTACTTC

abundance: .
j_gene: TRBJ1-2
v_gene: TRBV7-2
d_gene: TRBD1
CDR3aa: CASSLGTGGIYGYTF
CDR3nt: TGTGCCAGCAGCCTCGGGACAGGGGGTATCTATGGCTACACCTTC

abundance: few
j_gene: TRBJ1-2
v_gene: TRBV19
d_gene: .
CDR3aa: CASSIGRGPYGYTF
CDR3nt: TGTGCCAGTAGTATTGGGCGAGGGCCTTATGGCTACACCTTC

abundance: .
j_gene: TRBJ1-5
v_gene: TRBV6-1
d_gene: TRBD1
CDR3aa: CASREGGGTGNQPQHF
CDR3nt: TGTGCCAGCAGGGAAGGAGGGGGCACGGGCAATCAGCCCCAGCATTTT

abundance: .
j_gene: TRBJ1-2
v_gene: TRBV6-5
d_gene: .
CDR3aa: CASSLPGDDYGYTF
CDR3nt: TGTGCCAGCAGTCTTCCCGGGGACGACTATGGCTACACCTTC

abundance: .
j_gene: TRBJ2-3
v_gene: TRBV19
d_gene: TRBD2
CDR3aa: CASSVGGGDADTQYF
CDR3nt: TGTGCCAGTAGTGTCGGCGGGGGGGACGCAGATACGCAGTATTTT

abundance: .
j_gene: TRBJ1-6
v_gene: TRBV4-3
d_gene: TRBD1
CDR3aa: CASSPSGRGNSPLHF
CDR3nt: TGCGCCAGCAGCCCTTCCGGCAGGGGGAATTCACCCCTCCACTTT

abundance: .
j_gene: TRBJ1-1
v_gene: TRBV5-6
d_gene: .
CDR3aa: CASSLRGTEAFF
CDR3nt: TGTGCCAGCAGCTTAAGGGGGACTGAAGCTTTCTTT

abundance: .
j_gene: TRBJ2-3
v_gene: TRBV4-1
d_gene: .
CDR3aa: CASSQVRLGVMADTQYF
CDR3nt: TGCGCCAGCAGCCAAGTTCGGTTGGGGGTTATGGCAGATACGCAGTATTTT

abundance: .
j_gene: TRBJ2-7
v_gene: TRBV7-2
d_gene: .
CDR3aa: CASSLEEGTPEQYF
CDR3nt: TGTGCCAGCAGCTTAGAAGAAGGGACTCCCGAGCAGTACTTC